Below, 28 T cell receptor beta chains from the same sample are listed, as sequenced in a study of cytomegalovirus exposure and HLA in healthy donors. The PCR ran on 60 Vbeta and 13 Jbeta primers. Clones were sequenced by immunoSEQ multiplex PCR, and TCRdb holds only the in-frame ones, with some missing. The sample has some 120,000 clones, more than 9% seen once. Sequenced input: PBMCs. These receptors were taken from a woman younger than 35 in good health and CMV-seropositive.

This chain joins TRBV21-1 and TRBJ1-2; the listed D gene, TRBD1, was not tested against the DNA. TRBV21-1 is a pseudogene. The CDR3 has 14 residues. CDR3 DNA sequence: TGTGCCAGCGAACATCAGGGGCCTAACTATGGCTACACCTTC. The encoded protein is CASEHQGPNYGYTF.

This clone was recorded a few times. J is TRBJ2-1 and V is TRBV2, with 13 bases aligning to TRBD2. CDR1 and CDR2 from the germline V gene are SNHLY and FYNNEI. There are 14 residues in the CDR3. The trim removed 8 bases at V and 7 bases at J, leaving 5 bases unmatched. The CDR3 sequence: CASWTSGRGNEQFF. Here the CDR3 DNA reads TGTGCCAGCTGGACTAGCGGGAGAGGGAATGAGCAGTTCTTC.

V usage is TRBV5-4 and J usage is TRBJ2-7; 7 nucleotides match TRBD2. The CDR3 runs to 15 residues. V lost 3 bases and J lost 3; bases outside the gene matches: 9. Germline V lookup: CDR1 SGHNT, CDR2 YYREEE (reference sequence). CDR3 DNA sequence: TGTGCCAGCAGCTCGGGAGGTTCAGGGATCTACGAGCAGTACTTC. It translates to CASSSGGSGIYEQYF.

This clone came up a few times. The genes are TRBV5-1 and TRBJ2-2; 9 bases fit TRBD2. The V segment lost 3 bases and the J segment 3 bases; nucleotides outside the gene matches: 3. Germline-derived CDR1 and CDR2 are SGHRS and YFSETQ. CDR3 length equals 15 residues. The CDR3 DNA follows: TGCGCCAGCAGCTCTAGCGGGAAGGACACCGGGGAGCTGTTTTTT. It translates to CASSSSGKDTGELFF.

This clone was observed a handful of times. The genes are TRBV6-1 and TRBJ2-3; 9 bases fit TRBD2. The CDR3 extends over 15 amino acids. From germline, CDR1 is MNHNS and CDR2 SASEGT. The V and J ends lost 3 bases and 4 bases, in that order; junction bases with no gene match: 5. The CDR3 sequence is CASSDISGSSDTQYF. The CDR3 DNA follows: TGTGCCAGCAGTGATATTAGCGGGAGTTCAGATACGCAGTATTTT.

The V call is TRBV4-2, the J call TRBJ2-7; 9 nucleotides match TRBD2. V gave up 1 base and J gave up 4 bases; unmatched junction bases: 5. Germline V gene sequence: CDR1 LGHNA, CDR2 YNFKEQ. The CDR3 is 15 amino acids. The CDR3 loop reads CASSQVGLAGYEQYF. DNA for the CDR3: TGTGCCAGCAGCCAAGTTGGGCTAGCGGGATACGAGCAGTACTTC.

There are a few counts of this clone. The chain is built from TRBV29-1 and TRBJ2-2; D remains ambiguous. V dropped 7 bases and J dropped 8 bases, with 11 bases sitting between them. CDR1 and CDR2 (germline): SQVTM, ANQGSEA. This CDR3 is built from 11 residues. This CDR3 reads CSATQSGELFF. In DNA form, the CDR3 reads TGCAGCGCTACCCAATCAGGGGAGCTGTTTTTT.

This clone came up a few times. This rearrangement joins TRBV5-1 to TRBJ2-5; 7 bases are a match to TRBD1. The CDR3 extends over 15 amino acids. With V trimmed by 0 bases and J by 5 bases, 7 bases remained unmatched. Germline CDR1 reads SGHRS; CDR2 reads YFSETQ. CDR3 nucleotides: TGCGCCAGCAGCTTGGATGGACAGGACGGGGAGACCCAGTACTTC. Protein sequence: CASSLDGQDGETQYF.

This clone was counted a few times. The chain is built from TRBV2 and TRBJ2-5; D perhaps matches TRBD2 (5 bases). Trimming left V 7 bases short and J 7 bases short, with 10 bases between. The germline CDR1 and CDR2 sequences are SNHLY and FYNNEI. The CDR3 runs to 11 residues. CDR3 sequence: CASMWAGTQYF. CDR3 in DNA: TGTGCCAGCATGTGGGCGGGGACCCAGTACTTC. Looking up the rest from reference TRBV2 and TRBJ2-5 gives the full variable domain: EPEVTQTPSHQVTQMGQEVILRCVPISNHLYFYWYRQILGQKVEFLVSFYNNEISEKSEIFDDQFSVERPDGSNFTLKIRSTKLEDSAMYFCASMWAGTQYFGPGTRLLVL.

The genes are TRBV7-8 and TRBJ2-7; the match to TRBD2 covers 11 bases. This CDR3 contains 16 residues. The germline V gene encodes CDR1 SGHVS and CDR2 FQNEAQ. V was pared by 5 bases and J by 3 bases, with 9 bases of the junction left unmatched. Here the CDR3 reads CASSPKGTSGFYEQYF. For the CDR3, the DNA is TGTGCCAGCAGCCCCAAAGGGACTAGCGGTTTCTACGAGCAGTACTTC. Looking up the rest from reference TRBV7-8 and TRBJ2-7 gives the full variable domain: GAGVSQSPRYKVAKRGQDVALRCDPISGHVSLFWYQQALGQGPEFLTYFQNEAQLDKSGLPSDRFFAERPEGSVSTLKIQRTQQEDSAVYLCASSPKGTSGFYEQYFGPGTRLTVT.

This clone appeared a few times. The rearrangement joins TRBV30 to TRBJ2-1; 8 bases are shared with TRBD2. The CDR3 runs to 15 residues. Germline V CDR1 and CDR2: GTSNPN, SVGIG (reference sequence). The V gene end was trimmed by 0 bases and the J gene end by 9 bases; junction bases not matched to a gene: 10. CDR3 DNA: TGTGCCTGGAGTGTACCCGAGCGGGAGAGCGGTGAGCAGTTCTTC. Translation gives CAWSVPERESGEQFF.

This rearrangement joins TRBV10-1 to TRBJ2-7; D is ambiguous. The CDR3 is 13 residues long. V was cut by 5 bases and J by 0 bases, with 8 bases left in between. Germline CDR1 and CDR2: WNHNN and SYGVQD (reference sequence). CDR3 DNA: TGCGCCAGCAGTATCAGCGTCTCCTACGAGCAGTACTTC. Translation: CASSISVSYEQYF.

This clone has only a few counts. The chain is built from TRBV29-1 and TRBJ2-3; 8 bases are a match to TRBD1. Germline V CDR1 and CDR2: SQVTM, ANQGSEA. Trimming at V came to 0 bases and at J to 1 base, leaving 3 bases not matched to a gene. The CDR3 has 15 amino acids. The CDR3 DNA sequence: TGCAGCGTTGAAGACAGGGGGCTGGGCACAGATACGCAGTATTTT. Amino acid sequence: CSVEDRGLGTDTQYF.

This clone appeared a few times. The chain carries TRBV9 and TRBJ2-7; 7 nucleotides line up with TRBD1. The CDR3 runs 14 residues. The V segment lost 4 bases and the J segment 4 bases; nucleotides outside the gene matches: 8. Germline CDR1 SGDLS, CDR2 YYNGEE. The CDR3 sequence: CASSPTTTGYEQYF. In DNA, the CDR3 is TGTGCCAGCAGCCCAACAACGACAGGGTACGAGCAGTACTTC. Full variable domain (remainder filled in from reference TRBV9 and TRBJ2-7): DSGVTQTPKHLITATGQRVTLRCSPRSGDLSVYWYQQSLDQGLQFLIQYYNGEERAKGNILERFSAQQFPDLHSELNLSSLELGDSALYFCASSPTTTGYEQYFGPGTRLTVT.

This rearrangement joins TRBV5-1 to TRBJ2-7; D may be TRBD2 (5 bases). In germline, CDR1 is SGHRS, CDR2 YFSETQ. The CDR3 has 14 amino acids. Deletions cut 1 base from V and 5 bases from J, with 13 bases between. The CDR3 region has the DNA TGCGCCAGCAGCTTGAATAGCGTGGCTAACGAGCAGTACTTC. Translating gives CASSLNSVANEQYF.

The chain carries TRBV7-9 and TRBJ2-1; the match to TRBD2 covers 14 bases. With 3 bases clipped from V and 13 bases from J, the junction kept 5 bases outside the gene matches. The CDR3 spans 14 residues. Germline V gene lookup returns CDR1 SEHNR and CDR2 FQNEAQ (reference sequence). CDR3 sequence: CASSLTGTSGRQFF. In DNA, the CDR3 is TGTGCCAGCAGCTTGACCGGGACTAGCGGGAGACAGTTCTTC. Full variable domain (missing parts from reference TRBV7-9 and TRBJ2-1): DTGVSQNPRHKITKRGQNVTFRCDPISEHNRLYWYRQTLGQGPEFLTYFQNEAQLEKSRLLSDRFSAERPKGSFSTLEIQRTEQGDSAMYLCASSLTGTSGRQFFGPGTRLTVL.

The gene calls are TRBV9 and TRBJ2-3, with D possibly TRBD2 on 6 matching bases. This CDR3 is built from 15 residues. Looked up from germline, CDR1 is SGDLS and CDR2 is YYNGEE. Trimming cost V 4 bases and J 3 bases, with 15 bases left between them. CDR3 amino acids: CASSLAEGLTDTQYF. The CDR3 region has the DNA TGTGCCAGCAGCTTGGCGGAGGGCCTGACAGATACGCAGTATTTT.

This clone was seen a handful of times. The chain joins TRBV15 to TRBJ1-2, with D hard to call. The ends were cut back, 0 bases at V and 0 bases at J, with 8 bases in the middle. The germline CDR1 and CDR2 sequences are LNHNV and YYDKDF (reference sequence). This CDR3 contains 15 residues. As DNA, the CDR3 is TGTGCCACCAGCAGAGAGAGGATCTCTAACTATGGCTACACCTTC. Its protein is CATSRERISNYGYTF.

V usage is TRBV19 and J usage is TRBJ1-5; tentative D call: TRBD1 (6 bases). In germline, CDR1 is LNHDA, CDR2 SQIVND (reference sequence). V lost 3 bases and J 7 bases, leaving 16 bases between the germline ends. The CDR3 runs to 15 residues. CDR3 sequence reads: CASSIEGGGGQPQHF. CDR3 nucleotide sequence: TGTGCCAGTAGTATTGAGGGGGGAGGGGGACAGCCCCAGCATTTT.

The table lists this clone with a few counts. V usage is TRBV2 and J usage is TRBJ2-3, with 7 positions matching TRBD1. Germline V gene data show CDR1 as SNHLY and CDR2 as FYNNEI. The CDR3 is 15 residues long. V shed 5 bases and J 1 base; nucleotides not matched to a gene: 6. DNA for the CDR3: TGTGCCAGCAGTCGACAGGGATCGGGCACAGATACGCAGTATTTT. Translating gives CASSRQGSGTDTQYF.

The CDR3 is CASSRLAGGPTDTQYF. DNA of the CDR3: TGTGCCAGCAGTCGACTAGCGGGGGGCCCAACAGATACGCAGTATTTT. The J gene is TRBJ2-3, the V gene TRBV28; 13 bases map to TRBD2. Germline CDR1 is MDHEN and CDR2 is SYDVKM. V lost 5 bases to trimming and J lost 3 bases; unmatched junction nucleotides: 5. The CDR3 is 16 amino acids. The whole variable domain, remainder taken from reference TRBV28 and TRBJ2-3, is DVKVTQSSRYLVKRTGEKVFLECVQDMDHENMFWYRQDPGLGLRLIYFSYDVKMKEKGDIPEGYSVSREKKERFSLILESASTNQTSMYLCASSRLAGGPTDTQYFGPGTRLTVL.

This clone was seen a handful of times. J is TRBJ1-1 and V is TRBV6-5, with 11 bases fitting TRBD1. Germline V gene data show CDR1 as MNHEY and CDR2 as SVGAGI. The V gene end was trimmed by 7 bases and the J gene end by 11 bases; junction bases not matched to a gene: 9. CDR3 size: 13 residues. Here the CDR3 DNA reads TGTGCCAGCAAAGGACAGGGGGCCCGAGGGGCTTTCTTT. It translates to CASKGQGARGAFF.

This clone was seen only a few times. The chain's CDR3 is CAPRGGYTF. In DNA, the CDR3 is TGTGCCCCTCGGGGGGGCTACACCTTC. The chain joins TRBV6-5 to TRBJ1-2; tentatively, D is TRBD1 (5 bases). CDR1 is MNHEY and CDR2 is SVGAGI in the germline V gene. V lost 11 bases and J 8 bases, leaving 9 bases between the germline ends. This CDR3 has 9 amino acids.

The rearrangement uses TRBV13 and TRBJ2-1, with D perhaps matching TRBD1 (5 bases). Germline V gene lookup returns CDR1 PRHDT and CDR2 FYEKMQ (reference sequence). The CDR3 extends over 14 amino acids. V was trimmed by 5 bases and J by 6 bases, leaving 14 bases between them. The CDR3 protein is CASSQGASPNEQFF. CDR3 DNA: TGTGCCAGCAGCCAAGGGGCTAGTCCCAATGAGCAGTTCTTC.

The CDR3 DNA reads TGCGCCAGCAGCCCAGTAACTTCAGGGAAATACAATCTTGAAGCTTTCTTT. Protein: CASSPVTSGKYNLEAFF. V gene TRBV4-1 combines with J gene TRBJ1-1; D may be TRBD1 (5 bases). The germline V gene encodes CDR1 MGHRA and CDR2 YSYEKL. This CDR3 is 17 amino acids long. V lost 4 bases to trimming and J lost 7 bases, with 25 bases between them.

This clone was found once. The V call is TRBV21-1, the J call TRBJ1-1; TRBD1 is the table's D call, not checked against the DNA. TRBV21-1 is deemed a pseudogene. This CDR3 has 13 residues. This CDR3 is CASSKEGPRGAFF. As DNA, the CDR3 is TGTGCCAGCAGCAAAGAGGGGCCCCGAGGAGCTTTCTTT.

This clone was detected only a few times. The chain joins TRBV10-3 to TRBJ2-2; D is unresolved. The J call may be wrong; the DNA end is better matched by TRBJ1-3. Per the germline V gene, CDR1 is ENHRY and CDR2 is SYGVKD. The CDR3 loop spans 12 amino acids. CDR3 sequence reads: CAISEPGDTIYF. The CDR3 DNA reads as TGTGCCATCAGTGAGCCTGGTGACACCATATATTTT.

The CDR3 DNA follows: TGTGCCAGCAGGACACCGGGGGGCTACGAGCAGTACTTC. Its protein is CASRTPGGYEQYF. The chain links TRBV6-5 to TRBJ2-7; 7 bases align to TRBD2. Looked up from germline, CDR1 is MNHEY and CDR2 is SVGAGI. The CDR3 length is 13 residues. V was pared by 6 bases and J by 3 bases, with 5 bases of the junction left unmatched.